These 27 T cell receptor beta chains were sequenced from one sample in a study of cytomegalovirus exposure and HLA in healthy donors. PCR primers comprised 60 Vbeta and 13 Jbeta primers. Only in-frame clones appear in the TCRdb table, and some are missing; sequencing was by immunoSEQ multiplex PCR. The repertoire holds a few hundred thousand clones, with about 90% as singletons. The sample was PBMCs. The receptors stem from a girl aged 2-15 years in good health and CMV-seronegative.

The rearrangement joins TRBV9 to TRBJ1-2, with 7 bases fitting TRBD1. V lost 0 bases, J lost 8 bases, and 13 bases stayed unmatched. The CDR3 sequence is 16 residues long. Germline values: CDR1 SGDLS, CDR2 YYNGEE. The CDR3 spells CASSVEVRDSAGGYTF. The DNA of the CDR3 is TGTGCCAGCAGCGTAGAAGTGAGGGACAGCGCTGGAGGCTACACCTTC.

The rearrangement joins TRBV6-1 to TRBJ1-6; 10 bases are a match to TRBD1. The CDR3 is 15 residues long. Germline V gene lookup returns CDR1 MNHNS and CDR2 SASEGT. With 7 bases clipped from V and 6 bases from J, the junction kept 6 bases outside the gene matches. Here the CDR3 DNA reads TGTGCCAGCACCGAAGGACAGGGGGTTAATTCACCCCTCCACTTT. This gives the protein CASTEGQGVNSPLHF.

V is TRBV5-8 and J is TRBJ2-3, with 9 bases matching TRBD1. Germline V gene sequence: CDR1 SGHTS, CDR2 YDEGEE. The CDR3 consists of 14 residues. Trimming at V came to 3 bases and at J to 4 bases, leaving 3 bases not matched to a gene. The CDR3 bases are TGTGCCAGCAGCTACAGGGGGCTGTCAGATACGCAGTATTTT. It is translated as CASSYRGLSDTQYF.

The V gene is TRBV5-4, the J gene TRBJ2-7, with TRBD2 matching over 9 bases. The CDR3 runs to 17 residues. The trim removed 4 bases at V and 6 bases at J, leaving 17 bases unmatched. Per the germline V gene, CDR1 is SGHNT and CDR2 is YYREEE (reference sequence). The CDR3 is CASSGDVAGVASIEQYF. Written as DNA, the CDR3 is TGTGCCAGCAGCGGAGATGTAGCGGGGGTAGCCTCTATCGAGCAGTACTTC.

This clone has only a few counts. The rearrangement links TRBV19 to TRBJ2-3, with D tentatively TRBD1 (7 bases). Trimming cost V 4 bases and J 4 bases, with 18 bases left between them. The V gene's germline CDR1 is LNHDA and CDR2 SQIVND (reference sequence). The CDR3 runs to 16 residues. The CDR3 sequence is CASSTRTGGGADTQYF. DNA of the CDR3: TGTGCCAGTAGTACCCGGACAGGAGGGGGCGCAGATACGCAGTATTTT.

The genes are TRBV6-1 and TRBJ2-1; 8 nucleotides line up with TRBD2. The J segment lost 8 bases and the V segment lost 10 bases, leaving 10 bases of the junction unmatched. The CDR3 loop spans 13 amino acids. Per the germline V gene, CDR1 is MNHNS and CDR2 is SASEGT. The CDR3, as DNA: TGTGCCACCGAGCGGGGGCCCTGGGATGAGCAGTTCTTC. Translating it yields CATERGPWDEQFF.

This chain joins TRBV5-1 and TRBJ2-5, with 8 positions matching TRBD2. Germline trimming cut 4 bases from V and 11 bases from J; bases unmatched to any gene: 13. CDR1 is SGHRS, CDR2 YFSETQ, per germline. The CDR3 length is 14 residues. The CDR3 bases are TGCGCCAGCAGCCTACTAGCGGTGGATGAAGAGCAGTACTTC. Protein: CASSLLAVDEEQYF.

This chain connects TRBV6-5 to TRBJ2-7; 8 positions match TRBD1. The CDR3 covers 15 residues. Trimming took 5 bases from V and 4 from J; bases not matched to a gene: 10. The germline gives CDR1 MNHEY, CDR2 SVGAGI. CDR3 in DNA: TGTGCCAGCAGTCAAACCCGACAGGGGCTTTACGAGCAGTACTTC. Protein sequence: CASSQTRQGLYEQYF.

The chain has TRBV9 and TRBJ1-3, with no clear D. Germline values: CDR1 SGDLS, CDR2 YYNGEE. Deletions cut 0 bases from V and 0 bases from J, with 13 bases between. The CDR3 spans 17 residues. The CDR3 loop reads CASSVAVASSSGNTIYF. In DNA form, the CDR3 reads TGTGCCAGCAGCGTAGCGGTTGCGTCGAGCTCTGGAAACACCATATATTTT.

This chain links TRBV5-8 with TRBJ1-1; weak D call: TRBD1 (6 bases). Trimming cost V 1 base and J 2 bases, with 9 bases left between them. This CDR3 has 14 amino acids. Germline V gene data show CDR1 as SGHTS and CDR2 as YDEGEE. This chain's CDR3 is CASSLWGPNTEAFF. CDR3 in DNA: TGTGCCAGCAGCTTGTGGGGGCCAAACACTGAAGCTTTCTTT.

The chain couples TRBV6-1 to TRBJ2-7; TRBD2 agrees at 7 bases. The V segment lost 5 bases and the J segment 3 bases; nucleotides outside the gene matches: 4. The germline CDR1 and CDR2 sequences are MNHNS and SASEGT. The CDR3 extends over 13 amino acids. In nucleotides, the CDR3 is TGTGCCAGCAGTCCTGGACTAGACTACGAGCAGTACTTC. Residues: CASSPGLDYEQYF.

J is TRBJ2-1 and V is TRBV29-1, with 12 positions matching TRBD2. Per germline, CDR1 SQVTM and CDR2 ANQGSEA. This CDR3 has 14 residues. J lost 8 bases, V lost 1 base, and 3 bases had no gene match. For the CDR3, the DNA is TGCAGCGTTGAAGGACTAGCGGGAGTAGATGAGCAGTTCTTC. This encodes CSVEGLAGVDEQFF.

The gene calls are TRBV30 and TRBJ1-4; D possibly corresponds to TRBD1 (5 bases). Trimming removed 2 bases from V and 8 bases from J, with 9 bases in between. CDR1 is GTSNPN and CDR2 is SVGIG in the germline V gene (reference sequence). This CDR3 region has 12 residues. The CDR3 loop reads CAWSRGDEKLFF. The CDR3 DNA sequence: TGTGCCTGGAGTCGGGGGGACGAAAAACTGTTTTTT.

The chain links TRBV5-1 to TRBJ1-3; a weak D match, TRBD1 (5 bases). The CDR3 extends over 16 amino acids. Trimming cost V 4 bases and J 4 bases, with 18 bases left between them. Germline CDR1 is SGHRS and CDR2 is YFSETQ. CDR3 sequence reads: CASSLGPTKAGNTIYF. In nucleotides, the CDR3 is TGCGCCAGCAGCCTGGGACCGACAAAAGCCGGAAACACCATATATTTT.

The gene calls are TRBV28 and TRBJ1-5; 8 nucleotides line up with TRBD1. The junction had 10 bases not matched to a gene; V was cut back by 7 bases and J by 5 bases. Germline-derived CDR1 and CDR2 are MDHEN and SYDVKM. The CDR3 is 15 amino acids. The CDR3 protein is CASTPGQGAYQPQHF. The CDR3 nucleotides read TGTGCCAGCACGCCGGGGCAGGGGGCCTATCAGCCCCAGCATTTT.

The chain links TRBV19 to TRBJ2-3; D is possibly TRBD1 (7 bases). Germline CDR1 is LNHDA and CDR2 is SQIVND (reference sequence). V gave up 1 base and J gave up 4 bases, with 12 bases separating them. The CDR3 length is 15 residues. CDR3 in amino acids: CASSIAGGLPDTQYF. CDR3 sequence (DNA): TGTGCCAGTAGTATAGCAGGGGGGCTTCCAGATACGCAGTATTTT.

In DNA form, the CDR3 reads TGCAGCGTTGGGCTAGCGGGGTTGACCAATGAGCAGTTCTTC. Protein: CSVGLAGLTNEQFF. This sequence joins TRBV29-1 and TRBJ2-1, with TRBD2 identical over 9 bases. Germline-derived CDR1 and CDR2 are SQVTM and ANQGSEA. J lost 6 bases, V lost 4 bases, and 7 bases had no gene match. The CDR3 runs to 14 residues.

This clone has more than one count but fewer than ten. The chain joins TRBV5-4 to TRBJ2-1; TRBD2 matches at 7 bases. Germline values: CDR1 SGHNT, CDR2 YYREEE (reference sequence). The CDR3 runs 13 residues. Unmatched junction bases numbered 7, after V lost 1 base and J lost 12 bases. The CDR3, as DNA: TGTGCCAGCAGCTTGTGGTCTTCGGGGGGGCAGTTCTTC. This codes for CASSLWSSGGQFF.

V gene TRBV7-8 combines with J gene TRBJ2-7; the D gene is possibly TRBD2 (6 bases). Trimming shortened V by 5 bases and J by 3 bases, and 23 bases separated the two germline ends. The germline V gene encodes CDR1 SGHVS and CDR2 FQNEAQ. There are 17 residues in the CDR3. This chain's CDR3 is CASSQRPIGSKVYEQYF. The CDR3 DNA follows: TGTGCCAGCAGCCAACGCCCGATCGGGAGTAAGGTCTACGAGCAGTACTTC.

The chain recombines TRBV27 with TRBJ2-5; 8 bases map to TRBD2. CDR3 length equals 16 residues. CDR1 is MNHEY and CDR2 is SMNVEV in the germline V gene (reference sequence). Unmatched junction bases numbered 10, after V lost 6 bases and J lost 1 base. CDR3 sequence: CASRRTVGLVQETQYF. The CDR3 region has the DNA TGTGCCAGCAGGCGGACCGTGGGACTAGTCCAAGAGACCCAGTACTTC.

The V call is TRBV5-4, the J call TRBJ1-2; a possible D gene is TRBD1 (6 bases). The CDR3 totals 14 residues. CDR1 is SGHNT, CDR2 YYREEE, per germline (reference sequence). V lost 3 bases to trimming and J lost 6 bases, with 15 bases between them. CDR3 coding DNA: TGTGCCAGCAGCTCCCCAGGGGATTTTAATGGCTACACCTTC. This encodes CASSSPGDFNGYTF.

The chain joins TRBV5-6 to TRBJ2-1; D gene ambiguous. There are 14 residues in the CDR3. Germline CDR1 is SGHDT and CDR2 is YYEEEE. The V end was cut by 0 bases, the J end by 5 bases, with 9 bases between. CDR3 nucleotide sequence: TGTGCCAGCAGCTTGGTAAGCAAGCACAATGAGCAGTTCTTC. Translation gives CASSLVSKHNEQFF.

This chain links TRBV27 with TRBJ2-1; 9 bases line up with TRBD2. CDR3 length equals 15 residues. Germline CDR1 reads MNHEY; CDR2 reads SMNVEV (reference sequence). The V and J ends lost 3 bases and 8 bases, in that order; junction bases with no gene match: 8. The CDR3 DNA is TGTGCCAGCAGTTTTCGCCTAGCGGGATTCGATGAGCAGTTCTTC. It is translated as CASSFRLAGFDEQFF.

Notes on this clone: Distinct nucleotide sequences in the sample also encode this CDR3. The CDR3: CASRADRGSTEAFF. Written as DNA, the CDR3 is TGTGCCAGTAGGGCGGACAGGGGCTCCACTGAAGCTTTCTTT. The gene calls are TRBV19 and TRBJ1-1, with TRBD1 identical over 9 bases. The V gene end was trimmed by 6 bases and the J gene end by 4 bases; junction bases not matched to a gene: 6. The CDR3 sequence is 14 residues long. Germline V gene lookup returns CDR1 LNHDA and CDR2 SQIVND (reference sequence).

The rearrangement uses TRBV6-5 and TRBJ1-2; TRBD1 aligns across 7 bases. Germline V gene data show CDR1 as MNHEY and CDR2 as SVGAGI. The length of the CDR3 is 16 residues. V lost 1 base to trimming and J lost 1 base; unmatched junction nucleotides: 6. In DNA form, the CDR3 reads TGTGCCAGCAGTTACTTGGGGGCAGGGGGTAACTATGGCTACACCTTC. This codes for CASSYLGAGGNYGYTF.

DNA of the CDR3: TGTGCCAGCAGCTTAGACGGGGGGGTGTACAATGAGCAGTTCTTC. It yields the protein CASSLDGGVYNEQFF. This chain joins TRBV11-2 and TRBJ2-1, with 8 bases that match TRBD2. V trimming: 0 bases; J trimming: 4 bases; junction bases outside the gene matches: 2. From germline, CDR1 is SGHAT and CDR2 FQNNGV. The CDR3 runs to 15 residues.

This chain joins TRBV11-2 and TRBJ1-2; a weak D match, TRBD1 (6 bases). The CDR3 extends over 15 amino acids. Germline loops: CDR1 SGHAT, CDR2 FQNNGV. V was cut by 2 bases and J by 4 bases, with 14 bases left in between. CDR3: CASSLSGGASYGYTF. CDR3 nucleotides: TGTGCCAGCAGCTTAAGCGGGGGCGCCAGCTATGGCTACACCTTC.